This passage covers 9 T cell receptor beta chains from one sample sequenced in a study of blood T cell repertoires in COVID-19. The data were produced by immunoSEQ multiplex PCR, yet TCRdb's version contains in-frame clones alone and is incomplete. Here the sample spans 150,000 to 170,000 clones, nearly 80% being singletons. The sequencing input was peripheral blood. These receptors originate from an older man with acute or convalescent COVID-19.

This clone occurred once. J is TRBJ1-2 and V is TRBV27; D gene uncertain. V gave up 3 bases and J gave up 0 bases, with 8 bases separating them. The germline gives CDR1 MNHEY, CDR2 SMNVEV (reference sequence). The length of the CDR3 is 14 residues. As DNA, the CDR3 is TGTGCCAGCAGTTTTAACAGAGCTAACTATGGCTACACCTTC. It encodes CASSFNRANYGYTF.

The J gene is TRBJ2-1, the V gene TRBV6-1; weak D call: TRBD2 (6 bases). This CDR3 contains 14 residues. Germline CDR1 is MNHNS and CDR2 is SASEGT. The V end was cut by 3 bases, the J end by 2 bases, with 8 bases between. The CDR3 sequence: CASSEEGPYNEQFF. CDR3 bases: TGTGCCAGCAGTGAGGAGGGGCCCTACAATGAGCAGTTCTTC.

V and J are TRBV2 and TRBJ1-1; TRBD1 matches 7 bases. The germline CDR1 and CDR2 sequences are SNHLY and FYNNEI. There are 13 residues in the CDR3. J lost 6 bases, V lost 8 bases, and 9 bases had no gene match. The CDR3 loop is CASLTGLIAEAFF. The CDR3 coding sequence is TGTGCCAGCTTGACAGGGTTAATTGCTGAAGCTTTCTTT.

The genes are TRBV19 and TRBJ1-6; TRBD1 matches 8 bases. J lost 5 bases, V lost 6 bases, and 6 bases had no gene match. This CDR3 has 15 residues. The germline gives CDR1 LNHDA, CDR2 SQIVND (reference sequence). CDR3 loop: CASSPQGANNSPLHF. For the CDR3, the DNA is TGTGCCAGTAGCCCTCAGGGGGCGAATAATTCACCCCTCCACTTT.

As to this clone: A read error may produce the germline difference seen at one junction end. The rearrangement uses TRBV19 and TRBJ1-2; the D is unclear. CDR3 length: 12 residues. Germline V lookup: CDR1 LNHDA, CDR2 SQIVND (reference sequence). The CDR3 nucleotides read TGTGCCACTAGTGAGAGGGTTGGAGGCTACACCTTC. Encoded protein: CATSERVGGYTF. Looking up the rest from reference TRBV19 and TRBJ1-2 gives the full variable domain: DGGITQSPKYLFRKEGQNVTLSCEQNLNHDAMYWYRQDPGQGLRLIYYSQIVNDFQKGDIAEGYSVSREKKESFPLTVTSAQKNPTAFYLCATSERVGGYTFGSGTRLTVV.

The rearrangement uses TRBV7-9 and TRBJ1-1, with D unclear. The CDR3 runs 16 residues. V dropped 5 bases and J dropped 4 bases, with 20 bases sitting between them. Per germline, CDR1 SEHNR and CDR2 FQNEAQ (reference sequence). In nucleotides, the CDR3 is TGTGCCAGCAGCCCCTCGGGTGGAGGACTTTCCACTGAAGCTTTCTTT. It yields the protein CASSPSGGGLSTEAFF.

The chain joins TRBV12-3 or TRBV12-4 to TRBJ2-5; D is ambiguous. The CDR3 loop spans 13 amino acids. Between the trimmed V and J ends, which lost 5 bases and 1 base, there was a span of 8 bases. CDR3 protein: CASSPPGQETQYF. Written as DNA, the CDR3 is TGTGCCAGCAGTCCCCCCGGCCAAGAGACCCAGTACTTC.

The V gene is TRBV5-4, the J gene TRBJ2-7; 7 nucleotides line up with TRBD1. V shed 4 bases, J shed 5 bases, and the junction held 6 bases outside the gene matches. The CDR3 consists of 13 residues. Germline CDR1 is SGHNT and CDR2 is YYREEE (reference sequence). CDR3 amino acids: CASSHDRDHEQYF. CDR3 bases: TGTGCCAGCAGCCACGACAGGGACCACGAGCAGTACTTC.

The gene calls are TRBV4-1 and TRBJ2-7, with D maybe TRBD2 (5 bases). V was clipped by 7 bases and J by 2 bases, with 18 bases between them. The CDR3 extends over 15 amino acids. CDR1 and CDR2 from the germline V gene are MGHRA and YSYEKL. The CDR3 bases are TGCGCCAGCACCGCAGACCGGAGGTTACCCTACGAGCAGTACTTC. Its translation is CASTADRRLPYEQYF.